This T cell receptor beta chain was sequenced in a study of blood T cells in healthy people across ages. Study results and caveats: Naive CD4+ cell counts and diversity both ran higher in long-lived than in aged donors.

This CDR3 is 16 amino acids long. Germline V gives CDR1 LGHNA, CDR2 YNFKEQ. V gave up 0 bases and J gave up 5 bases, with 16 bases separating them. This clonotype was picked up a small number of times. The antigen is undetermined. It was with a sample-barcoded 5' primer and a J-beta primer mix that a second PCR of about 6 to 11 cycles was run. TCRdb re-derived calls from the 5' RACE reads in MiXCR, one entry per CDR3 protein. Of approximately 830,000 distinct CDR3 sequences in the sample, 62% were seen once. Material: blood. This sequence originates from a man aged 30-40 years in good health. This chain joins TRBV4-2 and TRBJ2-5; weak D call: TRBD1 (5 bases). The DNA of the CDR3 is TGTGCCAGCAGCCAAGATATTGGGGCTAGTGGGGAGACCCAGTACTTC. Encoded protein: CASSQDIGASGETQYF.